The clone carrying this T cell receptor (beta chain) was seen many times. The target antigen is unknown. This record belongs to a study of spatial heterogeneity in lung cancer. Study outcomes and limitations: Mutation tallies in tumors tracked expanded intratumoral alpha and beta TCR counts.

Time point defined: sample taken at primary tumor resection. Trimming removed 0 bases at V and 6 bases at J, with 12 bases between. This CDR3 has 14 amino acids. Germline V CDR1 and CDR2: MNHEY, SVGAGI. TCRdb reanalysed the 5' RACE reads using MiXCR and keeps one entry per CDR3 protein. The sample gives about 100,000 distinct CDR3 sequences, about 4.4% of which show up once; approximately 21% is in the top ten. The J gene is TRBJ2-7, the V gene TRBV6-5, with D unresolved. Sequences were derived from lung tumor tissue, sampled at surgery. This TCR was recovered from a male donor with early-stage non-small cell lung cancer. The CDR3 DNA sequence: TGTGCCAGCAGTTACTCAGTCCCCAGCTCCGAGCAGTACTTC. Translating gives CASSYSVPSSEQYF.